These 6 T cell receptor beta chains were all obtained from the same sample, sequenced in a study of shared clonotypes between healthy human individuals. Naive CD8 cells comprised CD45RO-negative, CCR7-positively selected cells, excluding terminally differentiated effector memory CD45RA+ cells. Repertoires were generated with immunoSEQ multiplex PCR, while TCRdb's copy carries only in-frame clones and drops some. The sample includes about 820,000 clones, around 92% of them seen just once. The sequenced sample consisted of naive CD8+ T cells sorted from blood. These TCRs come from a man aged 25-45 years in good health.

The chain combines TRBV2 with TRBJ2-7; D is possibly TRBD2 (6 bases). V was shortened by 10 bases and J by 2 bases, with 15 bases between the two germline ends. The CDR3 is 13 amino acids. Germline CDR1 is SNHLY and CDR2 is FYNNEI. DNA for the CDR3: TGTGCCACCGCTTCTAGCGCCGCCTACGAGCAGTACTTC. As protein: CATASSAAYEQYF.

The rearrangement uses TRBV19 and TRBJ2-1, with 7 positions matching TRBD2. Looked up from germline, CDR1 is LNHDA and CDR2 is SQIVND (reference sequence). The ends lost 1 base at V and 10 bases at J; junction bases unmatched: 13. This CDR3 has 16 residues. Written as DNA, the CDR3 is TGTGCCAGTAGTATAGGCGGCGGGAGCCCACCTAGGGAGCAGTTCTTC. Protein: CASSIGGGSPPREQFF.

The J gene is TRBJ2-3, the V gene TRBV7-9, with D perhaps matching TRBD1 or TRBD2 (5 bases each). The germline gives CDR1 SEHNR, CDR2 FQNEAQ (reference sequence). The V end lost 6 bases, the J end lost 4 bases, and 14 bases lay between the germline ends. The length of the CDR3 is 14 residues. The CDR3 spells CASRDGIGADTQYF. The CDR3 region has the DNA TGTGCCAGCAGGGACGGGATAGGGGCAGATACGCAGTATTTT.

The rearrangement joins TRBV7-6 to TRBJ2-7, with TRBD2 identical over 10 bases. CDR3 length: 15 amino acids. Trimming at V came to 5 bases and at J to 3 bases, leaving 7 bases not matched to a gene. Germline values: CDR1 SGHVS, CDR2 FNYEAQ. The CDR3 DNA follows: TGTGCCAGCAGCCCACCGGGACTAGCGATCTACGAGCAGTACTTC. This translates into CASSPPGLAIYEQYF.

This chain joins TRBV27 and TRBJ2-3; 12 bases are a match to TRBD2. The V segment lost 4 bases and the J segment 2 bases; nucleotides outside the gene matches: 7. The CDR3 runs 17 residues. Germline V gives CDR1 MNHEY, CDR2 SMNVEV (reference sequence). The CDR3 DNA reads as TGTGCCAGCAGTTCGCTGACTAGCGGGAGACTCACAGATACGCAGTATTTT. Translated, it gives CASSSLTSGRLTDTQYF.

The chain carries TRBV13 and TRBJ2-5; possible D gene TRBD1, 6 bases. The CDR3 loop spans 14 amino acids. Trimming shortened V by 5 bases and J by 2 bases, and 12 bases separated the two germline ends. Germline CDR1 is PRHDT and CDR2 is FYEKMQ (reference sequence). The CDR3 here is CASSPIQGQETQYF. The CDR3 region has the DNA TGTGCCAGCAGCCCGATTCAGGGGCAAGAGACCCAGTACTTC.